The 20 T cell receptor beta chains below all came from one sample that was sequenced in a study of early stage breast cancer tumors. This table comes from immunoSEQ multiplex PCR, and its TCRdb copy is limited to in-frame clones, with some not included. Of about 19,000 clones listed, around 80% are singletons. What was sequenced was blood. These receptors came from a person aged 70 to 85 with breast cancer.

This clone has a handful of counts. In nucleotides, the CDR3 is TGCGCCAGCAGCTCCTCCGGGACAACGAACACTGAAGCTTTCTTT. Translated: CASSSSGTTNTEAFF. This chain connects TRBV5-1 to TRBJ1-1; possibly TRBD1 for D (6 bases). The length of the CDR3 is 15 residues. Germline CDR1 is SGHRS and CDR2 is YFSETQ. Trimming removed 3 bases from V and 1 base from J, with 13 bases in between.

This chain connects TRBV29-1 to TRBJ1-5; 7 nucleotides agree with TRBD1. Germline V lookup: CDR1 SQVTM, CDR2 ANQGSEA. The CDR3 consists of 14 residues. V was clipped by 5 bases and J by 0 bases; unmatched bases: 4. CDR3 in amino acids: CSVTGDNSNQPQHF. CDR3 nucleotides: TGCAGCGTTACAGGGGACAATAGCAATCAGCCCCAGCATTTT. The entire variable domain, with the rest obtained from reference TRBV29-1 and TRBJ1-5, is as follows: SAVISQKPSRDICQRGTSLTIQCQVDSQVTMMFWYRQQPGQSLTLIATANQGSEATYESGFVIDKFPISRPNLTFSTLTVSNMSPEDSSIYLCSVTGDNSNQPQHFGDGTRLSIL.

V and J are TRBV5-4 and TRBJ2-5; TRBD2 is a possible D gene (7 bases). Trimming removed 5 bases at V and 5 bases at J, with 19 bases between. The germline V gene encodes CDR1 SGHNT and CDR2 YYREEE (reference sequence). The CDR3 length is 15 residues. CDR3 residues: CASSGGGPLGETQYF. The CDR3 nucleotides read TGTGCCAGCAGTGGGGGGGGGCCCCTCGGGGAGACCCAGTACTTC.

The chain recombines TRBV6-4 with TRBJ1-4; 9 positions agree with TRBD1. The trim removed 6 bases at V and 10 bases at J, leaving 9 bases unmatched. In germline, CDR1 is MRHNA, CDR2 SNTAGT. CDR3 length: 14 residues. CDR3 amino acids: CASSADRGLGKLFF. As DNA, the CDR3 is TGTGCCAGCAGCGCGGACAGGGGTCTAGGAAAACTGTTTTTT.

The chain links TRBV30 to TRBJ1-4; 7 nucleotides agree with TRBD1. The CDR3 contains 15 residues. Germline V lookup: CDR1 GTSNPN, CDR2 SVGIG (reference sequence). The ends lost 0 bases at V and 7 bases at J; junction bases unmatched: 8. The CDR3: CAWSVPKGASEKLFF. CDR3 bases: TGTGCCTGGAGTGTACCAAAGGGGGCTAGTGAAAAACTGTTTTTT.

The CDR3 nucleotides are TGTGCCAGCTCACAATCTACAGGGGGGAATTCACCCCTCCACTTT. Protein sequence: CASSQSTGGNSPLHF. This sequence joins TRBV18 and TRBJ1-6, with TRBD1 matching over 8 bases. Germline values: CDR1 KGHSH, CDR2 LQKENI. There are 15 residues in the CDR3. V lost 4 bases and J lost 7; bases outside the gene matches: 6.

The gene calls are TRBV9 and TRBJ2-6, with 7 bases aligning to TRBD2. Germline CDR1 reads SGDLS; CDR2 reads YYNGEE. The CDR3 runs to 19 residues. V lost 4 bases and J lost 0; bases outside the gene matches: 13. CDR3 region: CASSSHNGDYISGANVLTF. Here the CDR3 DNA reads TGTGCCAGCAGCTCACATAATGGGGACTACATCTCTGGGGCCAACGTCCTGACTTTC.

V gene TRBV4-1 combines with J gene TRBJ1-4; unclear D gene. The germline gives CDR1 MGHRA, CDR2 YSYEKL. The CDR3 contains 15 residues. Deletions cut 0 bases from V and 3 bases from J, with 8 bases between. CDR3 sequence: CASSQDPGANEKLFF. The CDR3 DNA is TGCGCCAGCAGCCAAGATCCCGGAGCTAATGAAAAACTGTTTTTT.

The chain employs TRBV5-1 and TRBJ1-2, with D possibly matching TRBD1 (6 bases). The CDR3 contains 12 residues. Germline V gene data show CDR1 as SGHRS and CDR2 as YFSETQ. Trimming removed 2 bases from V and 5 bases from J, with 7 bases in between. CDR3 sequence: CASSLQGYGYTF. DNA for the CDR3: TGCGCCAGCAGCTTACAGGGATATGGCTACACCTTC. The complete variable domain, with remaining parts taken from reference TRBV5-1 and TRBJ1-2, reads KAGVTQTPRYLIKTRGQQVTLSCSPISGHRSVSWYQQTPGQGLQFLFEYFSETQRNKGNFPGRFSGRQFSNSRSEMNVSTLELGDSALYLCASSLQGYGYTFGSGTRLTVV.

The V gene is TRBV2, the J gene TRBJ2-1; 11 bases are a match to TRBD2. The CDR3 consists of 15 residues. The V gene end was trimmed by 3 bases and the J gene end by 5 bases; junction bases not matched to a gene: 3. Germline loops: CDR1 SNHLY, CDR2 FYNNEI. CDR3 coding DNA: TGTGCCAGCAGTGATATAGCGGGGGGGCACAATGAGCAGTTCTTC. It yields the protein CASSDIAGGHNEQFF.

The gene calls are TRBV28 and TRBJ2-1; perhaps TRBD1 as D (5 bases). V lost 6 bases and J lost 15, with 15 bases in between. Germline loops: CDR1 MDHEN, CDR2 SYDVKM. This CDR3 is 11 amino acids long. The DNA of the CDR3 is TGTGCCAGCAGCGATACAGCAGGGCTGTTCTTC. Translating gives CASSDTAGLFF.

The CDR3 DNA reads TGTGCCAGCTCACCACTCTTACATGCGGGGACCACAGATACGCAGTATTTT. This codes for CASSPLLHAGTTDTQYF. The rearrangement joins TRBV18 to TRBJ2-3; D perhaps matches TRBD2 (6 bases). CDR3 length: 17 amino acids. Germline loops: CDR1 KGHSH, CDR2 LQKENI. V shed 1 base and J shed 2 bases, with 16 bases lying between them. The variable domain in full, completed from reference TRBV18 and TRBJ2-3, reads NAGVMQNPRHLVRRRGQEARLRCSPMKGHSHVYWYRQLPEEGLKFMVYLQKENIIDESGMPKERFSAEFPKEGPSILRIQQVVRGDSAAYFCASSPLLHAGTTDTQYFGPGTRLTVL.

The rearrangement joins TRBV2 to TRBJ1-2; TRBD1 is a possible D gene (6 bases). Germline CDR1 reads SNHLY; CDR2 reads FYNNEI. The V end lost 5 bases, the J end lost 7 bases, and 11 bases lay between the germline ends. CDR3 length equals 12 residues. The CDR3 DNA sequence: TGTGCCAGCAGTAGCACAGGGATTGGCTACACCTTC. It is translated as CASSSTGIGYTF.

The V gene is TRBV6-6, the J gene TRBJ2-1, with D perhaps TRBD2 (6 bases). Germline loops: CDR1 MNHNY, CDR2 SVGAGI (reference sequence). CDR3 size: 15 residues. V was cut by 0 bases and J by 4 bases, with 10 bases left in between. The CDR3 loop is CASSYSPGLYNEQFF. The CDR3 DNA reads as TGTGCCAGCAGTTACTCCCCGGGACTGTACAATGAGCAGTTCTTC.

The chain couples TRBV7-8 to TRBJ1-6; no reliable D call. CDR3 length equals 14 residues. CDR1 and CDR2 (germline): SGHVS, FQNEAQ. Trimming removed 6 bases from V and 0 bases from J, with 6 bases in between. The CDR3 here is CASRQSSYNSPLHF. CDR3 DNA: TGTGCCAGCAGACAAAGCTCCTATAATTCACCCCTCCACTTT.

The chain links TRBV19 to TRBJ2-3; maybe TRBD1 (6 bases). The germline V gene encodes CDR1 LNHDA and CDR2 SQIVND (reference sequence). The germline V and J ends were trimmed by 5 bases and 0 bases, with 15 bases remaining between them. This CDR3 has 16 residues. The CDR3 DNA reads as TGTGCCAGTAGTTCGACAGGCCTTCCAAGCACAGATACGCAGTATTTT. Encoded protein: CASSSTGLPSTDTQYF.

This clone has a handful of counts. The chain couples TRBV5-1 to TRBJ2-2, with 7 nucleotides matching TRBD2. Trimming cost V 4 bases and J 5 bases; bases outside gene matches: 5. CDR3 length: 14 residues. Germline-derived CDR1 and CDR2 are SGHRS and YFSETQ. This CDR3 is CASSRDYPTGELFF. Here the CDR3 DNA reads TGCGCCAGCAGCAGGGACTATCCGACCGGGGAGCTGTTTTTT.

The chain employs TRBV19 and TRBJ2-7, with D unresolved. V lost 3 bases to trimming and J lost 0 bases, with 18 bases between them. CDR3 size: 17 residues. Germline V gives CDR1 LNHDA, CDR2 SQIVND (reference sequence). The CDR3 DNA reads TGTGCCAGTAGTATGGGCGCCCGACACACCCGCTCCTACGAGCAGTACTTC. It yields the protein CASSMGARHTRSYEQYF.

The chain is built from TRBV12-5 and TRBJ2-1, with TRBD2 matching 8 bases. The CDR3 is made up of 15 amino acids. CDR1 and CDR2 from the germline V gene are LGHNT and FRNRAP. J gave up 6 bases and V 6 bases, and 10 bases lay outside the gene matches. The CDR3 DNA reads TGTGCTAGTGGCCCCATCCGCGGGGGGCCCAATGAGCAGTTCTTC. This sequence encodes CASGPIRGGPNEQFF.

J is TRBJ2-5 and V is TRBV2; TRBD1 matches 12 bases. Germline trimming cut 6 bases from V and 2 bases from J; bases unmatched to any gene: 4. The CDR3 totals 15 residues. Looked up from germline, CDR1 is SNHLY and CDR2 is FYNNEI. The CDR3 region is CASRGQGAGQETQYF. The CDR3 nucleotides are TGTGCCAGCAGGGGACAGGGGGCCGGACAAGAGACCCAGTACTTC.